The clone carrying this T cell receptor beta chain was seen repeatedly, ten times or more. The data were obtained in a study of T cells in Graves' hyperthyroidism and ophthalmopathy. RNA transcripts served as the template for amplifying TCR beta CDR3 regions. TCR CDR3 regions were first amplified by RT-PCR with HTBI primers. TCRdb used MiXCR to reprocess the multiplex PCR reads, holding one entry per CDR3 protein. The sample lists around 500,000 distinct CDR3 sequences, around 15% seen once, with 25% to 30% in the top ten. It was uncontrolled infection, other autoimmune disease, pregnancy or lactation that excluded patients. Each 10 ml fresh peripheral blood draw supplied the PBMCs. The CDR3 is 15 residues long. Looked up from germline, CDR1 is SGHTA and CDR2 is FQGNSA. V shed 5 bases and J shed 0 bases, with 11 bases lying between them.

The receptor's source is a woman in her twenties or thirties with Graves' ophthalmopathy. V and J are TRBV7-2 and TRBJ1-5; no clear D gene. The sample comprised blood. The CDR3 sequence: CASSPREYSNQPQHF. CDR3 coding DNA: TGTGCCAGCAGCCCTAGGGAATATAGCAATCAGCCCCAGCATTTT.